The clone carrying this T cell receptor (beta chain) has only one observation. This specimen belongs to a study of PD-L1 blockade in urothelial cancer. The wider study: Researchers looked at the blood 3 weeks (second dose) and 6 weeks after treatment began.

Sequencing used immunoSEQ multiplex PCR; TCRdb keeps in-frame clones, though not all of them. The sample consists of around 66,000 clones, 88% of them appearing once. The time point here: peripheral blood 6 weeks after treatment start. The sample was PBMCs, taken around atezolizumab (anti-PD-L1) treatment. This sequence was found in a man aged 55 to 70 with urothelial cancer.

CDR3 protein: CASSRLAGPYNEQFF. CDR3 DNA: TGTGCCAGCAGCCGACTAGCGGGACCATACAATGAGCAGTTCTTC. The rearrangement joins TRBV11-1 to TRBJ2-1; TRBD2 agrees at 11 bases. J gave up 4 bases and V 5 bases, and 4 bases lay outside the gene matches. CDR1 is SGHAT and CDR2 is FQDESV in the germline V gene (reference sequence). The CDR3 is 15 residues long.